This is a list of T cell receptor beta chains from one sample in a study of T cell responses to AZD1222 COVID-19 vaccine. The protocol was immunoSEQ multiplex PCR, while the TCRdb copy is restricted to in-frame clones and leaves out a portion. The sample carries about 190,000 clones, almost 95% recorded once. The specimen comprised peripheral blood, sampled on day 0 of AZD1222 vaccination. The source is an adult in good health. The CDR3 runs from the conserved cysteine through the conserved F or W. The D gene is left open where the match is weak. Only some rows state a clone size, as once, few, many or a class for expanded clones.

DNA: TGTGCCAGCAGTCCCCCCCGACAGGGCCGGAATTCACCCCTCCACTTT
CDR3: CASSPPRQGRNSPLHF
size: NA
D: TRBD1
length: 16
V: TRBV6-2/TRBV6-3
J: TRBJ1-6

DNA: TGTGCCAGCAGCTTACAGGGCTTGCACACTGAAGCTTTCTTT
CDR3: CASSLQGLHTEAFF
size: NA
D: NA
length: 14
V: TRBV7-9
J: TRBJ1-1

DNA: TGTGCCAGCGGACTAGGGGTGGATGGGAAACTGTTTTTT
CDR3: CASGLGVDGKLFF
size: few
D: NA
length: 13
V: TRBV2
J: TRBJ1-4

DNA: TGCGCCAGCAGCCGCGCGACTACCTCGCGCGGGCCTAACTATGGCTACACCTTC
CDR3: CASSRATTSRGPNYGYTF
size: NA
D: NA
length: 18
V: TRBV4-1
J: TRBJ1-2

DNA: TGTGCCAGCAGTTTATCGATGGGGACAGAAACCTACGAGCAGTACTTC
CDR3: CASSLSMGTETYEQYF
size: NA
D: TRBD1
length: 16
V: TRBV27
J: TRBJ2-7

DNA: TGCGCCAGCAGCGCTGGGACTAGCATCGGGTTAGAGACCCAGTACTTC
CDR3: CASSAGTSIGLETQYF
size: once
D: TRBD2
length: 16
V: TRBV5-1
J: TRBJ2-5

DNA: TGTGCCAGTGGGGGGCCAAAGCCCCAGCATTTT
CDR3: CASGGPKPQHF
size: once
D: NA
length: 11
V: TRBV19
J: TRBJ1-5

DNA: TGTGCCAGCTCACAGAGCAGTGAAGCTTTCTTT
CDR3: CASSQSSEAFF
size: NA
D: NA
length: 11
V: TRBV18
J: TRBJ1-1

DNA: TGTGCCAGCAGTTCACCAGGGGGCGCGTCTTCCTACGAGCAGTACTTC
CDR3: CASSSPGGASSYEQYF
size: NA
D: TRBD1
length: 16
V: TRBV28
J: TRBJ2-7

DNA: TGTGCCAGTAGTATAGTTCCGGGGGGGACCGGGGAGCTGTTTTTT
CDR3: CASSIVPGGTGELFF
size: NA
D: TRBD2
length: 15
V: TRBV19
J: TRBJ2-2

DNA: TGTGCCAGCAGCTTAGATACTGGGGCGTCCGGGGCGGCTAACTATGGCTACACCTTC
CDR3: CASSLDTGASGAANYGYTF
size: NA
D: NA
length: 19
V: TRBV7-9
J: TRBJ1-2

DNA: TGCAGTGCTCCGGATGCACATGGCTACACCTTC
CDR3: CSAPDAHGYTF
size: NA
D: NA
length: 11
V: TRBV20-1
J: TRBJ1-2

DNA: TGCGCCAGCAGTCAGGACAACCAAGAGACCCAGTACTTC
CDR3: CASSQDNQETQYF
size: NA
D: NA
length: 13
V: TRBV5-1
J: TRBJ2-5

DNA: TGTGCCAGTAGTCAGGGGTTTAATCAGCCCCAGCATTTT
CDR3: CASSQGFNQPQHF
size: NA
D: NA
length: 13
V: TRBV27
J: TRBJ1-5

DNA: TGTGCCAGCAGTGATGGGCAGGGTGGCCTGGCCCAGCATTTT
CDR3: CASSDGQGGLAQHF
size: once
D: NA
length: 14
V: TRBV2
J: TRBJ1-5

DNA: TGCGCCAGCAGCCGGGGACAGAGCTCCTATAATTCACCCCTCCACTTT
CDR3: CASSRGQSSYNSPLHF
size: NA
D: TRBD1
length: 16
V: TRBV4-1
J: TRBJ1-6

DNA: TGTGCCAGCAGCTTTCCATCACATAGGGACCGACTCAAGGGCACCATATATTTT
CDR3: CASSFPSHRDRLKGTIYF
size: NA
D: NA
length: 18
V: TRBV7-9
J: TRBJ1-3

DNA: TGTGCCAGCAGCTTGGACACCGTTTATGGCTACACCTTC
CDR3: CASSLDTVYGYTF
size: few
D: NA
length: 13
V: TRBV5-6
J: TRBJ1-2

DNA: TGTGCCAGCAGCTCCCCCGGGGGCTATGGCTACACCTTC
CDR3: CASSSPGGYGYTF
size: NA
D: NA
length: 13
V: TRBV7-9
J: TRBJ1-2

DNA: TGTGCCAGCAGCTTGATTGGAGGGGGAGCTTCCTACGAGCAGTACTTC
CDR3: CASSLIGGGASYEQYF
size: NA
D: NA
length: 16
V: TRBV7-8
J: TRBJ2-7

DNA: TGTGCCTGGAGTGTGATGAAACCTAGCACAGATACGCAGTATTTT
CDR3: CAWSVMKPSTDTQYF
size: NA
D: NA
length: 15
V: TRBV30
J: TRBJ2-3

DNA: TGTGCCAGCATAGTAGATGAAGCTTTCTTT
CDR3: CASIVDEAFF
size: NA
D: NA
length: 10
V: TRBV6-5
J: TRBJ1-1

DNA: TGTGCCAGCTCTGGAATCATGAACACTGAAGCTTTCTTT
CDR3: CASSGIMNTEAFF
size: NA
D: NA
length: 13
V: TRBV12-3/TRBV12-4
J: TRBJ1-1

DNA: TGTGCCAGTAGAGCGGGGACCCTAGGTGGCAAAAATGAAAAACTGTTTTTT
CDR3: CASRAGTLGGKNEKLFF
size: NA
D: NA
length: 17
V: TRBV19
J: TRBJ1-4

DNA: TGTGCCAGCAGGCGGGGTTTTTCGTCACCCCTCCACTTT
CDR3: CASRRGFSSPLHF
size: NA
D: NA
length: 13
V: TRBV12-3/TRBV12-4
J: TRBJ1-6

DNA: TGTGCCAGCAGCGTCCGGGACAGGGCCTCCCCTAACTATGGCTACACCTTC
CDR3: CASSVRDRASPNYGYTF
size: NA
D: TRBD1
length: 17
V: TRBV14
J: TRBJ1-2

DNA: TGTGCCAGCAGCCAAGGGACAGGGGACAATCAGCCCCAGCATTTT
CDR3: CASSQGTGDNQPQHF
size: NA
D: TRBD1
length: 15
V: TRBV4-2
J: TRBJ1-5

DNA: TGCGCCAGCAGCCAAGAGAGGACAGTTAGCACAGATACGCAGTATTTT
CDR3: CASSQERTVSTDTQYF
size: NA
D: NA
length: 16
V: TRBV4-1
J: TRBJ2-3

DNA: TGTGCCAGCAGTTACTCTCAGGGTTTTAACACTGAAGCTTTCTTT
CDR3: CASSYSQGFNTEAFF
size: few
D: NA
length: 15
V: TRBV6-5
J: TRBJ1-1

DNA: TGTGCCAGCAGTTCCAGGGGGAATGAAAAACTGTTTTTT
CDR3: CASSSRGNEKLFF
size: NA
D: TRBD1
length: 13
V: TRBV6-2/TRBV6-3
J: TRBJ1-4

DNA: TGTGCCAGTTACTCGGGCCTCCCCGCGGTAGGAACTGAAGCTTTCTTT
CDR3: CASYSGLPAVGTEAFF
size: NA
D: NA
length: 16
V: TRBV19
J: TRBJ1-1

DNA: TGTGCCAGTAGTATAAGGGACGGGACAGGGAGGCAGACCCAGTACTTC
CDR3: CASSIRDGTGRQTQYF
size: NA
D: TRBD1
length: 16
V: TRBV19
J: TRBJ2-5

DNA: TGTGCCAGCAGCTTTAACAGGGACAATGAGCAGTTCTTC
CDR3: CASSFNRDNEQFF
size: NA
D: NA
length: 13
V: TRBV11-3
J: TRBJ2-1

DNA: TGTGCCAGCAGTCCGACTAGCGGGGCGGGAGAGACCCAGTACTTC
CDR3: CASSPTSGAGETQYF
size: NA
D: TRBD2
length: 15
V: TRBV6-2/TRBV6-3
J: TRBJ2-5

DNA: TGTGCCAGCAGCCCCGCGGACAGGGGAGGAAACACCATATATTTT
CDR3: CASSPADRGGNTIYF
size: NA
D: TRBD1
length: 15
V: TRBV7-7
J: TRBJ1-3

DNA: TGTGCCAGCAGTTACTCTGATGGGTGGAGCACAGATACGCAGTATTTT
CDR3: CASSYSDGWSTDTQYF
size: NA
D: NA
length: 16
V: TRBV6-5
J: TRBJ2-3

DNA: TGTGCCAGCAGTTATCGATCGGGGGGGAACACTGAAGCTTTCTTT
CDR3: CASSYRSGGNTEAFF
size: NA
D: NA
length: 15
V: TRBV6-5
J: TRBJ1-1

DNA: TGTGCCAGCAGCTGGGGACAGGGAACTAATGAAAAACTGTTTTTT
CDR3: CASSWGQGTNEKLFF
size: once
D: TRBD1
length: 15
V: TRBV7-2
J: TRBJ1-4

DNA: TGTGCCAGCAGCTTCGACAGACCCGTTGAAGCTTTCTTT
CDR3: CASSFDRPVEAFF
size: NA
D: NA
length: 13
V: TRBV5-8
J: TRBJ1-1

DNA: TGCGCCAGCAGCGGGACTAGCGGGGACAATGAGCAGTTCTTC
CDR3: CASSGTSGDNEQFF
size: once
D: TRBD2
length: 14
V: TRBV5-1
J: TRBJ2-1

DNA: TGTGCCAGCAGCTTAGGCTGGGGGGACACTGAAGCTTTCTTT
CDR3: CASSLGWGDTEAFF
size: NA
D: NA
length: 14
V: TRBV11-2
J: TRBJ1-1

DNA: TGTGCCAGCAGTGAACAAGGGGACCCCTTCTACGAGCAGTACTTC
CDR3: CASSEQGDPFYEQYF
size: NA
D: NA
length: 15
V: TRBV2
J: TRBJ2-7

DNA: TGCAGCGTTGAAGCAATAGACAGGGAAACTAACTATGGCTACACCTTC
CDR3: CSVEAIDRETNYGYTF
size: NA
D: TRBD1
length: 16
V: TRBV29-1
J: TRBJ1-2

DNA: TGTGCCAGCCACTCGGGGGGCGTCGACTATGGCTACACCTTC
CDR3: CASHSGGVDYGYTF
size: NA
D: NA
length: 14
V: TRBV27
J: TRBJ1-2

DNA: TGTGCCAGCAGTCGGTCTAGCGGGGGGAACACCGGGGAGCTGTTTTTT
CDR3: CASSRSSGGNTGELFF
size: NA
D: TRBD2
length: 16
V: TRBV6-2/TRBV6-3
J: TRBJ2-2

DNA: TGTGCCACCCGACGGCCTAATGAAAAACTGTTTTTT
CDR3: CATRRPNEKLFF
size: NA
D: NA
length: 12
V: TRBV19
J: TRBJ1-4

DNA: TGTGCCACCAGCAGAGATTTGGGGGATCAGCCCCAGCATTTT
CDR3: CATSRDLGDQPQHF
size: NA
D: NA
length: 14
V: TRBV15
J: TRBJ1-5

DNA: TGTGCCAGCAAAGGGACAGATCAGCCCCAGCATTTT
CDR3: CASKGTDQPQHF
size: NA
D: TRBD1
length: 12
V: TRBV12-3/TRBV12-4
J: TRBJ1-5

DNA: TGTGCCAGCAGCCGGGGGGGCCGGAACACCGGGGAGCTGTTTTTT
CDR3: CASSRGGRNTGELFF
size: NA
D: TRBD2
length: 15
V: TRBV28
J: TRBJ2-2

DNA: TGTGCCAGCAGCTTAAGGGGAGCCGGGTCGAAGACTGAAGCTTTCTTT
CDR3: CASSLRGAGSKTEAFF
size: NA
D: NA
length: 16
V: TRBV7-9
J: TRBJ1-1

DNA: TGCGCCAGCAGCATCACGACAGGGGGCTCAAGGGGCTACACCTTC
CDR3: CASSITTGGSRGYTF
size: NA
D: TRBD1
length: 15
V: TRBV5-1
J: TRBJ1-2

DNA: TGTGCCAGCAGCCCGGGACAGGACTACGAGCAGTACTTC
CDR3: CASSPGQDYEQYF
size: NA
D: TRBD1
length: 13
V: TRBV27
J: TRBJ2-7

DNA: TGTGCCAGCAGCGCCTTCCCGGGACCGCGCACCGGGGAGCTGTTTTTT
CDR3: CASSAFPGPRTGELFF
size: NA
D: NA
length: 16
V: TRBV7-3
J: TRBJ2-2

DNA: TGTGCCAGCAGCCAAGGACAGGTTGGGCAGCCCCAGCATTTT
CDR3: CASSQGQVGQPQHF
size: NA
D: NA
length: 14
V: TRBV3-1/TRBV3-2
J: TRBJ1-5

DNA: TGTGCCAGCAGCAACCGGGACAGGTGGAATGAGCAGTTCTTC
CDR3: CASSNRDRWNEQFF
size: NA
D: TRBD1
length: 14
V: TRBV3-1/TRBV3-2
J: TRBJ2-1

DNA: TGTGCCAGCAGCGTCCGTCTAGCGGGGGGAGGTGAGCAGTTCTTC
CDR3: CASSVRLAGGGEQFF
size: NA
D: TRBD2
length: 15
V: TRBV9
J: TRBJ2-1

DNA: TGTGCCAGCAGCTTCCCAGGGGGAGTTAACACCGGGGAGCTGTTTTTT
CDR3: CASSFPGGVNTGELFF
size: NA
D: TRBD1
length: 16
V: TRBV7-9
J: TRBJ2-2